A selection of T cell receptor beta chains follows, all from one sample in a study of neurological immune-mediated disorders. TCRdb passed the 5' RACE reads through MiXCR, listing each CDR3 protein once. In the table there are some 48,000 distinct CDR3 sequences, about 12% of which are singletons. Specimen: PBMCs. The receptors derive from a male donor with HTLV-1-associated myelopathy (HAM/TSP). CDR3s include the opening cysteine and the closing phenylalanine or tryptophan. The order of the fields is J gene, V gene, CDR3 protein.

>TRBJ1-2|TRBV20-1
CSARDLTNRGTNGYTF
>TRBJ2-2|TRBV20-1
CSAGQAARTGELFF
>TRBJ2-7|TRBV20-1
CSARVPGSSYEQYF
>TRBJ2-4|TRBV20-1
CSAPGLAGTGNIQYF
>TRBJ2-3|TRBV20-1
CSAAGADTQYF
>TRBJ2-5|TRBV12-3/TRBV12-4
CASSLRRVKETQYF
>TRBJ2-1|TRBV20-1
CSARGQEVYNEQFF
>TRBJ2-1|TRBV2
CASSEVAGLAGGNNEQFF
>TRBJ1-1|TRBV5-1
CASSFEEGGAGTEAFF
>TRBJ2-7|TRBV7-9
CASSPDGALYEQYF
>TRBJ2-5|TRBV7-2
CASSFLGQEDLGQETQYF
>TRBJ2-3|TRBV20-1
CSARRGSTDTQYF
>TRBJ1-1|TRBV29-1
CSVSPRGHTEAFF
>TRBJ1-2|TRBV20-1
CSARDRDRGGGYTF
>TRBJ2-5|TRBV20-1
CSAEELLAAQETQYF
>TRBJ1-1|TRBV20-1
CSANQGRTEAFF
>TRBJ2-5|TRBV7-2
CASSLLAGEFQETQYF
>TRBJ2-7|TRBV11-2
CASSLAPGGTYEQYF
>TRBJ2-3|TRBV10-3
CAISEGVEDTQYF
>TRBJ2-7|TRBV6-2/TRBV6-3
CASSSGGHPTSFYF
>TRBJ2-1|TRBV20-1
CSARDLKRIQDEQFF
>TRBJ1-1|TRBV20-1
CSASFLAATEAFF
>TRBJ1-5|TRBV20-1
CSAADSRALYSNQPQHF
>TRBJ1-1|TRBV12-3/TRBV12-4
CASSYTGNTEAFF
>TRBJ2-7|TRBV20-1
CSARRTGASYEQYF
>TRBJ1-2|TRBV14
CASSQDFLGGCTF
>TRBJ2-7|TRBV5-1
CASSLAIGYEQYF
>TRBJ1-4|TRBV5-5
CASSLSVTNEKLFF
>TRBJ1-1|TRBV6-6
CASSYAGTEAFF
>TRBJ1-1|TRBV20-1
CSARVGTDKAFF
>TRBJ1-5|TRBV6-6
CASSQSDQPQHF
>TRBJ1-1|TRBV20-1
CSARGADRAFF
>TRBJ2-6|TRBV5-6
CASSLVLVGANVLTF
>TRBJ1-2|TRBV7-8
CASSLDPGGGYGYTF
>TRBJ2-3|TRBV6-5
CASSPGTDTQYF
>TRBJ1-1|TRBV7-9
CASMGLPNTEAFF
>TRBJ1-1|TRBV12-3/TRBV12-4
CASSFSRGNTEAFF
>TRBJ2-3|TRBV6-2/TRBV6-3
CASNIGSRDTQYF
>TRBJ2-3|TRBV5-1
CASRMGPSSTDTQYF
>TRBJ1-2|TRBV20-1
CSARPGNYGYTF
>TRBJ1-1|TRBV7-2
CASSLLGGDSEAFF